Below, one T cell receptor beta chain is given with its context. Produced via immunoSEQ multiplex PCR; TCRdb's table is partial and in-frame only. This sample has 200,000 to 250,000 clones, with approximately 90% found just once. The sample comes from a study of blood T cell repertoires in COVID-19. Background on the study: Material from acute and convalescent COVID-19 was sourced from the United States, Italy and Spain. Sample material is recorded as cDNA or gDNA derived from T cells, B-cell-depleted T cells, or PBMCs.

The germline CDR1 and CDR2 sequences are MNHEY and SVGAGI. This CDR3 region has 14 residues. The ends lost 2 bases at V and 4 bases at J; junction bases unmatched: 4. Sequenced: peripheral blood. The V and J genes are TRBV6-5 and TRBJ2-7, with 8 nucleotides matching TRBD1. The receptor was derived from a young woman who had recovered from COVID-19. The CDR3 reads CASSYGQGAYEQYF. Here the CDR3 DNA reads TGTGCCAGCAGTTACGGGCAGGGGGCTTACGAGCAGTACTTC.